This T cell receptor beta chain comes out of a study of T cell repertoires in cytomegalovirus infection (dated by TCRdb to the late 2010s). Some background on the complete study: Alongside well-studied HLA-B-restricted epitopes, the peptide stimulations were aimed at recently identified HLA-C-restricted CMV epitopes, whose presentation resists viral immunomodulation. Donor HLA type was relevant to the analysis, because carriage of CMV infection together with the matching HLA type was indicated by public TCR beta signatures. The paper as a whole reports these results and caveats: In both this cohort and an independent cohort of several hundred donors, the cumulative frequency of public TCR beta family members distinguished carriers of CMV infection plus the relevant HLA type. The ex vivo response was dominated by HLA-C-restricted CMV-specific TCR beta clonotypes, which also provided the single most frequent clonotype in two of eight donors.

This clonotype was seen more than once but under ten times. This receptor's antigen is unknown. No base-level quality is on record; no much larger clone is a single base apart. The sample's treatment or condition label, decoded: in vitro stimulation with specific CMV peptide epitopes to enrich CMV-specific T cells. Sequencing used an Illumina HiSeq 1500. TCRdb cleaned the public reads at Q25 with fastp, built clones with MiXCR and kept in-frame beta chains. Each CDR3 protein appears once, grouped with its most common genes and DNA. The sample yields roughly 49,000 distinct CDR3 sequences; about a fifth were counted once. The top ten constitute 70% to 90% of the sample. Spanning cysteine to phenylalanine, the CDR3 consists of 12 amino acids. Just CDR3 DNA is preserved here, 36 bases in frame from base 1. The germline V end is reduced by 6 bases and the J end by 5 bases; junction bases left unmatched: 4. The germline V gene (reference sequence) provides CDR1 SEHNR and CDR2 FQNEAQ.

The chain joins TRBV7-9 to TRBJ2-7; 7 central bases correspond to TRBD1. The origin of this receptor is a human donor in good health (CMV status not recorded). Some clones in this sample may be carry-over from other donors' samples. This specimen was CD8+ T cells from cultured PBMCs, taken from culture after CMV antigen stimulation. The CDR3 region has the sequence CASSRQGDEQYF. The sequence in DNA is TGTGCCAGCAGTCGTCAGGGGGACGAGCAGTACTTC.